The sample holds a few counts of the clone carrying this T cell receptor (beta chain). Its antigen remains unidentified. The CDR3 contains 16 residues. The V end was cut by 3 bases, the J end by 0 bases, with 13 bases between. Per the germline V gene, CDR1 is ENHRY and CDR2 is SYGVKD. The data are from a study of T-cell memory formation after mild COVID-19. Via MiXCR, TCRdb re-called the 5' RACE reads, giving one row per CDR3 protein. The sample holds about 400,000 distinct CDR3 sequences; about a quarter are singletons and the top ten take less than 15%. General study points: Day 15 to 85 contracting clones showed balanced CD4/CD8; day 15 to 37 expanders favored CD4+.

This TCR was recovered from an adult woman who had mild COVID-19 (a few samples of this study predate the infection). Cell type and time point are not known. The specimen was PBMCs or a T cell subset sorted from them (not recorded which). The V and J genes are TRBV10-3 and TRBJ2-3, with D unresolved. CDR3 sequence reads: CAISEIEQPSTDTQYF. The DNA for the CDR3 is TGTGCCATCAGTGAAATAGAACAGCCTAGCACAGATACGCAGTATTTT.